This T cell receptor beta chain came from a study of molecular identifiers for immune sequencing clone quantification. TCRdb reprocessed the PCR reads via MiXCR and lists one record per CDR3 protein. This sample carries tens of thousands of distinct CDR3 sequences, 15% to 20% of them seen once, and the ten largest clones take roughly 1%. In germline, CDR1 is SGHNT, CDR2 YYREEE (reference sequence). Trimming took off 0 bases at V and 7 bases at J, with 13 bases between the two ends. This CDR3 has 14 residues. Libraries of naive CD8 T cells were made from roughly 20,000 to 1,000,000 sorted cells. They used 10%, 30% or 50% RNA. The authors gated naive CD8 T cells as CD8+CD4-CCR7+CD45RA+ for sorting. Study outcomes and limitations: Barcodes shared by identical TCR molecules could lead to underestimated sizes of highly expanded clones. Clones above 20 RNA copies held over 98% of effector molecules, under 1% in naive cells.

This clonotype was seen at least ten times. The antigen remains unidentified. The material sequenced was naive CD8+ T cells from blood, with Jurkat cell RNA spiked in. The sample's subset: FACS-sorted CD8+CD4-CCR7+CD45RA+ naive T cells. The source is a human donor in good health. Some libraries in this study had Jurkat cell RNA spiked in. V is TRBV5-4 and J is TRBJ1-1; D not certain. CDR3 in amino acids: CASSLDGSLFEAFF. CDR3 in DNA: TGTGCCAGCAGCTTGGACGGGTCCTTATTTGAAGCTTTCTTT. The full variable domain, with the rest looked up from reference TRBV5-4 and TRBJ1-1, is ETGVTQSPTHLIKTRGQQVTLRCSSQSGHNTVSWYQQALGQGPQFIFQYYREEENGRGNFPPRFSGLQFPNYSSELNVNALELDDSALYLCASSLDGSLFEAFFGQGTRLTVV.